Below are 15 T cell receptor beta chains sequenced from a single sample in a study of T cell changes during pregnancy in multiple sclerosis. Here immunoSEQ multiplex PCR was the method, and the copy in TCRdb shows in-frame clones only, minus some. The table has around 50,000 clones, over 80% seen once; the top ten hold 0.64%. This specimen was CD4+ T cells from peripheral blood mononuclear cells, taken after pregnancy. Source of these receptors: a female donor with multiple sclerosis, enrolled in a pregnancy study.

The V and J genes are TRBV27 and TRBJ1-6; D gene ambiguous. The V end lost 2 bases, the J end lost 0 bases, and 11 bases lay between the germline ends. Germline values: CDR1 MNHEY, CDR2 SMNVEV (reference sequence). This CDR3 comprises 17 residues. The CDR3 DNA sequence: TGTGCCAGCAGTTTAATCCACCTCAGCTCCTATAATTCACCCCTCCACTTT. Its protein is CASSLIHLSSYNSPLHF.

This clone was seen just once. The genes are TRBV19 and TRBJ1-2; D remains unclear. V lost 5 bases and J 1 base, leaving 17 bases between the germline ends. Germline V gene lookup returns CDR1 LNHDA and CDR2 SQIVND (reference sequence). CDR3 length equals 16 residues. The CDR3 spells CASSLTLRTGNYGYTF. The DNA for the CDR3 is TGTGCCAGTAGTTTAACCTTACGAACGGGTAACTATGGCTACACCTTC. The full variable domain, with the rest looked up from reference TRBV19 and TRBJ1-2, is DGGITQSPKYLFRKEGQNVTLSCEQNLNHDAMYWYRQDPGQGLRLIYYSQIVNDFQKGDIAEGYSVSREKKESFPLTVTSAQKNPTAFYLCASSLTLRTGNYGYTFGSGTRLTVV.

This CDR3 is CASSGRGTSGLQETQYF. The CDR3, as DNA: TGTGCCAGCAGCGGTAGAGGGACTAGCGGACTCCAAGAGACCCAGTACTTC. The chain combines TRBV9 with TRBJ2-5, with 11 bases that match TRBD2. Per the germline V gene, CDR1 is SGDLS and CDR2 is YYNGEE. The CDR3 extends over 17 amino acids. With V trimmed by 3 bases and J by 1 base, 8 bases remained unmatched.

This clone was picked up one time. This chain connects TRBV5-4 to TRBJ1-2; TRBD1 aligns across 7 bases. The CDR3 is 15 residues long. The V segment lost 0 bases and the J segment 7 bases; nucleotides outside the gene matches: 9. Germline V lookup: CDR1 SGHNT, CDR2 YYREEE (reference sequence). The chain's CDR3 is CASSLAGGGAGGYTF. CDR3 DNA sequence: TGTGCCAGCAGCTTGGCGGGAGGGGGCGCGGGTGGCTACACCTTC.

J is TRBJ2-2 and V is TRBV18; 8 nucleotides align to TRBD2. The V segment lost 4 bases and the J segment 2 bases; nucleotides outside the gene matches: 6. Germline V lookup: CDR1 KGHSH, CDR2 LQKENI. The CDR3 length is 16 residues. CDR3 sequence: CASSQIAGYNTGELFF. DNA of the CDR3: TGTGCCAGCTCACAGATAGCGGGGTATAACACCGGGGAGCTGTTTTTT.

The chain uses TRBV9 and TRBJ1-1; weak D call: TRBD1 (6 bases). Germline loops: CDR1 SGDLS, CDR2 YYNGEE. Trimming stripped 3 bases from V and 5 bases from J, with 11 bases between. The CDR3 is 13 amino acids. The CDR3 loop is CASSAQGYTEAFF. CDR3 bases: TGTGCCAGCAGCGCACAGGGTTATACTGAAGCTTTCTTT.

The rearrangement joins TRBV19 to TRBJ2-1, with TRBD2 matching over 8 bases. Germline values: CDR1 LNHDA, CDR2 SQIVND (reference sequence). The length of the CDR3 is 14 residues. With V trimmed by 1 base and J by 10 bases, 6 bases remained unmatched. In nucleotides, the CDR3 is TGTGCCAGTAGTATAGTATCGGGGGGGACGGAGCAGTTCTTC. It translates to CASSIVSGGTEQFF.

V gene TRBV4-1 combines with J gene TRBJ1-3, with D perhaps TRBD1 (5 bases). V shed 0 bases and J shed 0 bases, with 24 bases lying between them. The germline V gene encodes CDR1 MGHRA and CDR2 YSYEKL. This CDR3 spans 21 amino acids. CDR3 DNA: TGCGCCAGCAGCCAAGACCCTATAGGGCGTAGTAGGGGATACTCTGGAAACACCATATATTTT. As protein: CASSQDPIGRSRGYSGNTIYF.

The V gene is TRBV2, the J gene TRBJ1-1; TRBD1 matches at 7 bases. The CDR3 length is 13 residues. Looked up from germline, CDR1 is SNHLY and CDR2 is FYNNEI. V gave up 4 bases and J gave up 4 bases; unmatched junction bases: 3. CDR3 in DNA: TGTGCCAGCAGTGGCGACAGGGCCACTGAAGCTTTCTTT. The encoded protein is CASSGDRATEAFF.

This chain joins TRBV2 and TRBJ2-3; D is undetermined. The CDR3 extends over 14 amino acids. V was trimmed by 4 bases and J by 0 bases, leaving 8 bases between them. The germline CDR1 and CDR2 sequences are SNHLY and FYNNEI. CDR3 sequence reads: CASSVAVSTDTQYF. CDR3 in DNA: TGTGCCAGCAGTGTCGCAGTTAGCACAGATACGCAGTATTTT.

The rearrangement joins TRBV4-3 to TRBJ2-6; 7 bases align to TRBD1. The CDR3 is 16 residues long. The V and J ends lost 3 bases and 3 bases, in that order; junction bases with no gene match: 5. CDR1 is LGHNA, CDR2 YSLEER, per germline. CDR3 coding DNA: TGCGCCAGCAGCCACATTACAGGGGTTGGGGCCAACGTCCTGACTTTC. This translates into CASSHITGVGANVLTF.

The rearrangement joins TRBV25-1 to TRBJ1-2; the match to TRBD1 covers 7 bases. The CDR3 sequence is 15 residues long. Germline trimming cut 4 bases from V and 0 bases from J; bases unmatched to any gene: 5. Germline V gene lookup returns CDR1 MGHDK and CDR2 SYGVNS. CDR3 DNA: TGTGCCAGCAGTGCGCCTGGGACAGCTAACTATGGCTACACCTTC. Its translation is CASSAPGTANYGYTF.

The V and J genes are TRBV6-1 and TRBJ2-5, with 7 bases matching TRBD2. The length of the CDR3 is 13 residues. The trim removed 5 bases at V and 4 bases at J, leaving 4 bases unmatched. From germline, CDR1 is MNHNS and CDR2 SASEGT. The CDR3 loop is CASSLSGVETQYF. The CDR3 bases are TGTGCCAGCAGTCTCAGCGGGGTAGAGACCCAGTACTTC.

The chain uses TRBV7-3 and TRBJ1-1; 8 nucleotides line up with TRBD1. Germline V gene lookup returns CDR1 SGHTA and CDR2 FQGTGA. The CDR3 runs 15 residues. The junction had 8 bases not matched to a gene; V was cut back by 0 bases and J by 8 bases. The CDR3 DNA follows: TGTGCCAGCAGCTTAACGGCAGGGGGCGATCTGGAAGCTTTCTTT. It translates to CASSLTAGGDLEAFF.

J is TRBJ2-5 and V is TRBV10-3; D gene ambiguous. The CDR3 length is 14 residues. Trimming took off 6 bases at V and 5 bases at J, with 16 bases between the two ends. CDR1 is ENHRY and CDR2 is SYGVKD in the germline V gene. The CDR3 loop reads CAISDGPAQETQYF. CDR3 DNA sequence: TGTGCCATCAGCGATGGGCCTGCCCAGGAGACCCAGTACTTC.